The source of this TCR beta chain is a study of PD-L1 blockade in urothelial cancer. Assay: immunoSEQ multiplex PCR; the TCRdb copy retains only in-frame clones and omits some. Of under 55,000 clones detected, over 75% appear once; the ten largest clones hold about 6%. V was shortened by 6 bases and J by 1 base, with 10 bases between the two germline ends. Germline V gene data show CDR1 as MNHEY and CDR2 as SVGAGI. This CDR3 is 15 amino acids long. The TCR was taken from a man aged 40-49 years with urothelial cancer. The specimen was PBMCs, collected around atezolizumab (anti-PD-L1) treatment. The chain joins TRBV6-5 to TRBJ2-6; D is perhaps TRBD1 (5 bases). The CDR3 DNA reads TGTGCCAGCAGCCCACAGGTATCTGGGGCCAACGTCCTGACTTTC. This codes for CASSPQVSGANVLTF.